This T cell receptor beta chain was sequenced in a study of CD4 T cells in relation to SARS-CoV-2 and coronaviruses (dated by TCRdb to about 2021). For context, the study as a whole: The ViraFEST assay cultured PBMCs with antigen for roughly 11 days, then sequenced TCR beta CDR3s to find antigen-specific clonal expansions. Across all 12 patients in the full convalescent cohort, ages ranged from about 21 to 80 years, with a median of 38. Of the roughly 12 convalescent patients, 8 were male and 4 were female, and two of the subjects were Hispanic. HLA restriction was mapped for shared crossreactive spike epitopes using patient-derived lymphoblastoid cell lines. At the level of individual TCR clonotypes, the study measured memory CD4+ T cell crossreactivity between SARS-CoV-2 spike protein and common cold coronavirus spike proteins. The Adaptive Biotechnologies TCR-sequencing kit was used to sequence samples from a few pre-COVID donors and the naive versus memory experiments, while other data came from Illumina-based sequencing. For other donors in the study, expansion assays were sequenced with a different, Illumina-based TCR-beta assay. Broader findings and caveats from the paper: Memory CD4+ clonotypes crossrecognizing SARS-CoV-2 and at least one common cold coronavirus spike were found in 55% to 70% of donors. No donor contributed both pre-pandemic and post-infection samples, which limited tracing the source of pre-existing responses. Crossreactivity analysis centred on spike protein, so crossreactivity against other viral proteins was not assessed. Small numbers of patients and of tested TCRs limited the study. Compared with monoreactive clones, crossreactive clones had significantly weaker SARS-CoV-2-driven expansion, a result consistent with antigenic imprinting. Naive versus memory sequencing indicated that memory recall responses, rather than primary responses primed during culture, are detected by the assay.

Naive and memory CD4+ T cells were separated from cryopreserved PBMCs by first enriching for CD4 and then performing EasySep naive CD4+ T cell enrichment. Sorted naive or memory CD4+ T cells (about 97,000) were grown at a 1:1 ratio with T cell-depleted PBMCs and CEF peptides for about eleven days. In general, triplicate replicate wells were used for every peptide culture condition. PBMCs were isolated from leukapheresis product or whole blood by Ficoll-Paque PLUS gradient centrifugation. PBMCs were either used fresh in the expansion assay or cryopreserved at -140 degrees C. The QIAamp Micro DNA Kit was used to extract genomic DNA from the CD4+ T cells. Concerning this clone itself: Its recognized antigen is unknown. No base-level quality is on record; no much larger clone is a single base apart.

CEF-cultured naive and memory CD4+ T cell DNA received survey-level immunoSEQ TCR-beta sequencing. As for how the authors treated the data: During preprocessing, nonproductive sequences were removed, along with CDR3s that did not begin with C, did not end with F or W, or were shorter than 7 amino acids. Antigen-specific clonotypes were called with the MANAFEST web app, based on expansion relative to reference and other culture wells. To be counted as positive, a clone had to show significant expansion compared with the reference culture, at an FDR below 0.05, in 2 of 3 replicate wells. To be called positive, a clone also had to show significant expansion compared with every other tandem well and an odds ratio greater than 5. Cultured and uncultured naive and memory CD4+ repertoires were searched for CDR3s previously identified as spike- and CEF-reactive. Pairwise Levenshtein distance, computed with the stringdist R package after three terminal residues were trimmed from each end, was used as the measure of CDR3 homology. Held by TCRdb, this immuneACCESS table contains in-frame sequences only and omits some clones. Under half of the omission traces to an unresolved V gene where checked; the cause of the rest is unknown. Clone size and the V and J calls come from that table; the DNA yielded D and trimming. The sample profile shows 38,000 or so clones; about four fifths of them were found once. The ten biggest clones cover around 7% of the sample.

The sequence came from an adult with COVID-19. Source material: naive CD4+ T cells from PBMCs, cultured in vitro. The sample's cell subset or site, from its label and the paper: naive CD4+ T cells isolated by negative enrichment.

The bases read TGCGCCAGCAGCCCGAGTACCGGCCATAGCGGGGCCTACAATGAGCAGTTCTTC. This is translated as CASSPSTGHSGAYNEQFF. The rearrangement combines TRBV5-1 with TRBJ2-1; 8 middle bases align to TRBD2. CDR1 SGHRS and CDR2 YFSETQ are derived from the germline V gene. Counted from cysteine to phenylalanine, this CDR3 has 18 amino acids. Only CDR3 DNA is held: 54 bases, read in frame from base 1. Compared with germline, V lacks 4 bases and J lacks 2 bases; bases without a gene match: 14.